These 26 T cell receptor beta chains share one sample of origin, sequenced in a study of technical replicates of blood from a handful of donors. The table came from immunoSEQ multiplex PCR; TCRdb's copy has only in-frame clones and leaves some out. The table lists tens of thousands of clones, 94% of them singletons. The sequenced sample was T cells isolated from PBMCs. These receptors all come from a human donor in good health.

A single count supports this clone. The chain combines TRBV10-3 with TRBJ1-1, with D possibly being TRBD1 (6 bases). Germline lookup yields CDR1 ENHRY and CDR2 SYGVKD. The CDR3 runs 13 residues. Between the trimmed V and J ends, which lost 9 bases and 4 bases, there was a span of 15 bases. CDR3 coding DNA: TGTGCCATTAACAGGGTTTCAGGCACTGAAGCTTTCTTT. Its translation: CAINRVSGTEAFF.

The rearrangement joins TRBV27 to TRBJ2-7; maybe TRBD2 (5 bases). CDR1 and CDR2 from the germline V gene are MNHEY and SMNVEV (reference sequence). The V and J ends lost 10 bases and 7 bases respectively, with 14 bases between them. This CDR3 is built from 11 residues. CDR3 DNA sequence: TGTGCCACCGGGGATTCGAGGGAGCAGTACTTC. Translating gives CATGDSREQYF.

V is TRBV28 and J is TRBJ1-1; possible D gene TRBD1, 6 bases. This CDR3 has 12 residues. V lost 5 bases, J lost 6 bases, and 10 bases lay in between. In germline, CDR1 is MDHEN, CDR2 SYDVKM. In DNA form, the CDR3 reads TGTGCCAGCAGTCTCAGGGGCCCTGAAGCTTTCTTT. It yields the protein CASSLRGPEAFF.

V is TRBV5-4 and J is TRBJ2-7; 11 nucleotides agree with TRBD1. Germline CDR1 reads SGHNT; CDR2 reads YYREEE (reference sequence). The trim removed 4 bases at V and 0 bases at J, leaving 15 bases unmatched. The length of the CDR3 is 19 residues. The DNA of the CDR3 is TGTGCCAGCAGCCTGCCTACCCGGACAGGGGGCGCGAGCTCCTACGAGCAGTACTTC. It is translated as CASSLPTRTGGASSYEQYF.

CDR3 region: CASSVALFGGEGETQYF. DNA of the CDR3: TGTGCCAGCAGCGTAGCGTTATTTGGAGGGGAAGGAGAGACCCAGTACTTC. The chain combines TRBV9 with TRBJ2-5, with D perhaps matching TRBD2 (6 bases). Germline V gives CDR1 SGDLS, CDR2 YYNGEE. The length of the CDR3 is 17 residues. The V end was cut by 0 bases, the J end by 4 bases, with 19 bases between.

This rearrangement joins TRBV6-1 to TRBJ1-1, with a possible D match to TRBD1 (5 bases). This CDR3 comprises 16 residues. Germline CDR1 MNHNS, CDR2 SASEGT. The germline V and J ends were trimmed by 4 bases and 5 bases, with 20 bases remaining between them. As DNA, the CDR3 is TGTGCCAGCAGTGCCCCGGGGGAGTCTCGGAGGACTGAAGCTTTCTTT. This codes for CASSAPGESRRTEAFF.

The rearrangement links TRBV30 to TRBJ1-2; TRBD1 matches at 7 bases. The germline V gene encodes CDR1 GTSNPN and CDR2 SVGIG (reference sequence). The ends lost 2 bases at V and 2 bases at J; junction bases unmatched: 14. CDR3 length: 17 amino acids. The CDR3 coding sequence is TGTGCCTGGAGTAAACTGGACAGGCAGTCGATAAACTATGGCTACACCTTC. Amino acid sequence: CAWSKLDRQSINYGYTF.

The CDR3 protein is CASSLRGARNIQYF. Here the CDR3 DNA reads TGTGCCAGCAGCTTACGGGGGGCGAGAAACATTCAGTACTTC. This chain connects TRBV5-6 to TRBJ2-4; a weak D match, TRBD2 (7 bases). CDR1 is SGHDT and CDR2 is YYEEEE in the germline V gene. The CDR3 extends over 14 amino acids. V dropped 2 bases and J dropped 6 bases, with 12 bases sitting between them.

The chain carries TRBV30 and TRBJ2-2; 12 bases fit TRBD2. Losses at the gene ends were 4 bases for V and 4 bases for J; bases not matched to a gene: 7. The CDR3 consists of 16 residues. Germline lookup yields CDR1 GTSNPN and CDR2 SVGIG (reference sequence). The CDR3 DNA follows: TGTGCCTGGACAGGACTAGCGGGGTTTCGCACCGGGGAGCTGTTTTTT. Its protein is CAWTGLAGFRTGELFF.

A word on this clone: The junction differs from germline at one of its ends, possibly a read error. The chain employs TRBV14 and TRBJ1-1; D possibly corresponds to TRBD1 (5 bases). The CDR3 loop spans 13 amino acids. CDR1 is SGHDN, CDR2 FVKESK, per germline. CDR3 bases: TGTGCCAGCACCCAAAGAAGGGGCACTGAAGCTTTCTTT. This gives the protein CASTQRRGTEAFF.

The rearrangement links TRBV5-4 to TRBJ2-5, with 8 bases aligning to TRBD1. Germline CDR1 and CDR2: SGHNT and YYREEE (reference sequence). Unmatched junction bases numbered 5, after V lost 3 bases and J lost 1 base. This CDR3 has 15 residues. The CDR3 region has the DNA TGTGCCAGCAGCTACGGACAGGGTCTCCAAGAGACCCAGTACTTC. It is translated as CASSYGQGLQETQYF.

The V call is TRBV6-1, the J call TRBJ1-1; possibly TRBD1 for D (5 bases). CDR3 length: 12 amino acids. V lost 3 bases, J lost 8 bases, and 10 bases lay in between. The germline gives CDR1 MNHNS, CDR2 SASEGT. CDR3 region: CASSDYAGEAFF. The DNA for the CDR3 is TGTGCCAGCAGTGATTATGCAGGGGAAGCTTTCTTT.

V is TRBV30 and J is TRBJ1-4; D is ambiguous. Germline CDR1 and CDR2: GTSNPN and SVGIG (reference sequence). V was pared by 0 bases and J by 7 bases, with 3 bases between. The CDR3 contains 11 residues. In DNA, the CDR3 is TGTGCCTGGAGTGTGAGTGAAAAACTGTTTTTT. Amino acid sequence: CAWSVSEKLFF. Supplemented by reference TRBV30 and TRBJ1-4, the full variable domain reads SQTIHQWPATLVQPVGSPLSLECTVEGTSNPNLYWYRQAAGRGLQLLFYSVGIGQISSEVPQNLSASRPQDRQFILSSKKLLLSDSGFYLCAWSVSEKLFFGSGTQLSVL.

The rearrangement joins TRBV4-2 to TRBJ1-2, with 7 bases aligning to TRBD1. In germline, CDR1 is LGHNA, CDR2 YNFKEQ. J was trimmed by 7 bases and V by 0 bases; bases with no gene match: 5. This CDR3 comprises 14 residues. The CDR3 DNA follows: TGTGCCAGCAGCCAAGATAGAGGGGGCGCTGGCTACACCTTC. Amino acids: CASSQDRGGAGYTF.

This rearrangement joins TRBV27 to TRBJ2-1; 10 bases are shared with TRBD1. After removal of 4 bases from V and 0 bases from J, the junction contained 15 bases not matched to a gene. The CDR3 runs to 20 residues. Germline V gene lookup returns CDR1 MNHEY and CDR2 SMNVEV (reference sequence). DNA for the CDR3: TGTGCCAGCAGTTCCCGGGACAGGGGCGTCCGGTTGGGCTCCTACAATGAGCAGTTCTTC. Translating gives CASSSRDRGVRLGSYNEQFF.

This rearrangement joins TRBV9 to TRBJ1-1; D gene uncertain. Germline CDR1 reads SGDLS; CDR2 reads YYNGEE. V dropped 4 bases and J dropped 3 bases, with 7 bases sitting between them. The CDR3 runs 12 residues. CDR3 region: CASSPGDTEAFF. CDR3 DNA: TGTGCCAGCAGCCCGGGAGACACTGAAGCTTTCTTT. The variable domain in full, with the rest retrieved from reference TRBV9 and TRBJ1-1, is DSGVTQTPKHLITATGQRVTLRCSPRSGDLSVYWYQQSLDQGLQFLIQYYNGEERAKGNILERFSAQQFPDLHSELNLSSLELGDSALYFCASSPGDTEAFFGQGTRLTVV.

The chain combines TRBV6-1 with TRBJ2-2, with a weak D call TRBD2 (6 bases). The CDR3 loop spans 15 amino acids. Deletions cut 2 bases from V and 6 bases from J, with 13 bases between. Germline values: CDR1 MNHNS, CDR2 SASEGT. The CDR3 nucleotides read TGTGCCAGCAGTGAACGTCGGGGGATTGCCGGGGAGCTGTTTTTT. Encoded protein: CASSERRGIAGELFF.

V is TRBV5-1 and J is TRBJ2-7, with a tentative D call TRBD2 (5 bases). The CDR3 runs 15 residues. Per the germline V gene, CDR1 is SGHRS and CDR2 is YFSETQ. The V end lost 2 bases, the J end lost 5 bases, and 17 bases lay between the germline ends. DNA of the CDR3: TGCGCCAGCAGCTTAGGGTTTGGCACGAGGGACGAGCAGTACTTC. Protein: CASSLGFGTRDEQYF.

The chain links TRBV5-6 to TRBJ1-4; possibly TRBD1 for D (5 bases). V was cut by 2 bases and J by 6 bases, with 20 bases left in between. The CDR3 spans 17 residues. Germline values: CDR1 SGHDT, CDR2 YYEEEE. The CDR3 spells CASSLRGLFGRDEKLFF. CDR3 nucleotides: TGTGCCAGCAGCTTAAGGGGCTTGTTTGGTAGGGATGAAAAACTGTTTTTT.

This sequence joins TRBV13 and TRBJ2-1; D not resolved. Germline CDR1 reads PRHDT; CDR2 reads FYEKMQ (reference sequence). The CDR3 is 13 residues long. V was shortened by 10 bases and J by 0 bases, with 10 bases between the two germline ends. This chain's CDR3 is CATRLNSYNEQFF. The CDR3 region has the DNA TGTGCCACCCGACTGAACTCCTACAATGAGCAGTTCTTC.

This rearrangement joins TRBV9 to TRBJ2-3; perhaps TRBD1 as D (6 bases). Germline V gene sequence: CDR1 SGDLS, CDR2 YYNGEE. V gave up 3 bases and J gave up 5 bases, with 22 bases separating them. The CDR3 contains 17 residues. The chain's CDR3 is CASSGIFQGHREDTQYF. In DNA, the CDR3 is TGTGCCAGCAGCGGTATTTTCCAGGGGCATCGGGAAGATACGCAGTATTTT.

DNA of the CDR3: TGCAGCGTGGGACGGACTAGCGGGTTCCAAGAGACCCAGTACTTC. This codes for CSVGRTSGFQETQYF. The V call is TRBV29-1, the J call TRBJ2-5, with 11 positions matching TRBD2. This CDR3 region has 15 residues. From germline, CDR1 is SQVTM and CDR2 ANQGSEA. The trim removed 6 bases at V and 1 base at J, leaving 7 bases unmatched.

This sequence joins TRBV2 and TRBJ1-6; 7 bases agree with TRBD1. Trimming took 7 bases from V and 4 from J; bases not matched to a gene: 4. CDR3 length: 14 amino acids. Germline V gene sequence: CDR1 SNHLY, CDR2 FYNNEI. The CDR3 reads CASKPGQYNSPLHF. The DNA of the CDR3 is TGTGCCAGCAAACCGGGACAGTATAATTCACCCCTCCACTTT.

V gene TRBV7-9 combines with J gene TRBJ1-1; D is undetermined. V shed 2 bases and J shed 0 bases, with 7 bases lying between them. There are 14 residues in the CDR3. Germline V CDR1 and CDR2: SEHNR, FQNEAQ (reference sequence). The CDR3: CASSLLGVNTEAFF. The CDR3 DNA reads as TGTGCCAGCAGCTTACTTGGAGTGAACACTGAAGCTTTCTTT.

The rearrangement uses TRBV14 and TRBJ2-7; 7 bases map to TRBD1. With V trimmed by 4 bases and J by 4 bases, 13 bases remained unmatched. The CDR3 loop spans 16 amino acids. From germline, CDR1 is SGHDN and CDR2 FVKESK. CDR3 nucleotides: TGTGCCAGCAGCCGCGGACAGGAGCCCTTCTCTTACGAGCAGTACTTC. It translates to CASSRGQEPFSYEQYF.

The chain has TRBV30 and TRBJ2-1, with D perhaps TRBD2 (5 bases). Trimming pared 5 bases from V and 10 bases from J, leaving 21 bases between. The CDR3 spans 14 residues. Germline loops: CDR1 GTSNPN, CDR2 SVGIG (reference sequence). CDR3 loop: CAWAGPSAGLEQFF. As DNA, the CDR3 is TGTGCCTGGGCTGGCCCCTCCGCGGGCCTCGAGCAGTTCTTC.